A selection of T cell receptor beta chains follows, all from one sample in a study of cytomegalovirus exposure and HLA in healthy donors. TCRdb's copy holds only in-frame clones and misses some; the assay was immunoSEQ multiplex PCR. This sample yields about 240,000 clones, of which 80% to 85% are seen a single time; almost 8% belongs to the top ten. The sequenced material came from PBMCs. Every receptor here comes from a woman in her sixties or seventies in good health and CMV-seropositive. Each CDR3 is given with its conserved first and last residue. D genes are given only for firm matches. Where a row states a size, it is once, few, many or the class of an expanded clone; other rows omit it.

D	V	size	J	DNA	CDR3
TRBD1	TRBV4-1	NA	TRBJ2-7	TGCGCCAGCAGCCAAGAAACAGGGGCAGGCGGGTACGAGCAGTACTTC	CASSQETGAGGYEQYF
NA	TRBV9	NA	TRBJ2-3	TGTGCCAGCAGCGTGGGCACAAGCACAGATACGCAGTATTTT	CASSVGTSTDTQYF
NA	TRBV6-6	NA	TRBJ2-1	TGTGCCAGCAGTTACTATCGGGGGGACACAAATGAGCAGTTCTTC	CASSYYRGDTNEQFF
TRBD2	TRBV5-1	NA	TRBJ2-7	TGCGCCAGCAGCGGGACTAGCGGGAGTTCATTTCACGAGCAGTACTTC	CASSGTSGSSFHEQYF
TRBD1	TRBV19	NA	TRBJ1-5	TGTGCCAGTAGCAGAGAAGGGGGGACAGGGGGGAATCAGCCCCAGCATTTT	CASSREGGTGGNQPQHF
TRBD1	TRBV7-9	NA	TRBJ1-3	TGTGCCAGCAGCAAACAGGGGGCTGGAAACACCATATATTTT	CASSKQGAGNTIYF
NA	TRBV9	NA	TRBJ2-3	TGTGCCAGCAGCGTAGAGGGAGGTGCGTTGGGTGTCACAGATACGCAGTATTTT	CASSVEGGALGVTDTQYF
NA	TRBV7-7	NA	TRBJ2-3	TGTGCTAGCAGCTTAAGGGGCCCCACAGATACGCAGTATTTT	CASSLRGPTDTQYF
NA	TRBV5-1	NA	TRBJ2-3	TGCGCCAGCAGCCGAGGGCCAGACCGCACAGATACGCAGTATTTT	CASSRGPDRTDTQYF
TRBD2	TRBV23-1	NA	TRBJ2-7	TGCGCCAGCAGTCAATCGAAACGGGAGGATGTGTACGAGCAGTACTTC	CASSQSKREDVYEQYF
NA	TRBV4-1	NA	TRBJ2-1	TGCGCCAGCAGCCAAGATTTGCCGGACAATGAGCAGTTCTTC	CASSQDLPDNEQFF
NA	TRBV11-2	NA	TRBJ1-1	TGTGCCAGCAGCTTAGATAACCAGGGTATCACTGAAGCTTTCTTT	CASSLDNQGITEAFF
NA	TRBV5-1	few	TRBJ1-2	TGCGCCAGCAGCCCATCGGGTCATGGCTACACCTTC	CASSPSGHGYTF
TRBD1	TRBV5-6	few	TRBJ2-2	TGTGCCAGCAGCTTAAAACAGGGGGAGATCACCGGGGAGCTGTTTTTT	CASSLKQGEITGELFF
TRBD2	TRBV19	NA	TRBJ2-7	TGTGCCAGTAGTTCAGGCGGGACTAGGACCTACGAGCAGTACTTC	CASSSGGTRTYEQYF
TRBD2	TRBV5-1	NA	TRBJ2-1	TGCGCCAGCAACGGTGACAGCGGGAGTTCCTACAATGAGCAGTTCTTC	CASNGDSGSSYNEQFF
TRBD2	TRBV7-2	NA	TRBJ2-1	TGTGCCAGCTTCCGACTAGCGGGAAGTTTCAATGAGCAGTTCTTC	CASFRLAGSFNEQFF
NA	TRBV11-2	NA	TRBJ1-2	TGTGCCAGCAGCTTAGCAATTTTGAGCGGTGGCTACACCTTC	CASSLAILSGGYTF
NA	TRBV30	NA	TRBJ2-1	TGTGCCTGGAGGAGTCAAGGGAGAGATGAGCAGTTCTTC	CAWRSQGRDEQFF
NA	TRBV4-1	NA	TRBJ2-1	TGCGCCAGCAGCCAAGAATTTGGAGGGCCGCCACGGGAGCAGTTCTTC	CASSQEFGGPPREQFF
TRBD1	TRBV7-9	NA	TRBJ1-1	TGTGCCAGCAGCTCTCGGACAGGCACTGAAGCTTTCTTT	CASSSRTGTEAFF
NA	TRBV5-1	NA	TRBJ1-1	TGCGCCAGCAGCTCCCCCCCGACAGACTTAAACACTGAAGCTTTCTTT	CASSSPPTDLNTEAFF
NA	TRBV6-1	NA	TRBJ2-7	TGTGCCAGCAGTGAAAGGGCTAGCGCAAGCTACGAGCAGTACTTC	CASSERASASYEQYF
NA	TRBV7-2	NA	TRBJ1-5	TGTGCCAGCAGCTTAAGGTCGGGACAGCCCCAGCATTTT	CASSLRSGQPQHF
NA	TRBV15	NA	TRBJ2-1	TGTGCCACCAGCAAAGGACGGGAGACCTACAATGAGCAGTTCTTC	CATSKGRETYNEQFF